The 19 T cell receptor beta chains below were found in one sample sequenced in a study of Ad26.COV2.S vaccination and SARS-CoV-2 variants. The treatment denotes: 15 to 20 received Ad26.COV2.S at low or high dose, single or two shots; 5 received placebo; per-sample allocation not given. After the first vaccine or placebo injection, samples were drawn on day 63. Profiled with immunoSEQ multiplex PCR; TCRdb holds only in-frame clones, not every one. The table has about 450,000 clones, 89% seen once. Sample: peripheral blood, taken in a trial of Ad26.COV2.S vaccine versus placebo. The receptor source for this set is a person between 18 and 59 years old who received the Ad26.COV2.S COVID-19 vaccine or a placebo.

CDR3 nucleotide sequence: TGTGCTAGTGGTTTGGTACTGGGCAGGTATGGCACCGGGGAGCTGTTTTTT. Amino acid sequence: CASGLVLGRYGTGELFF. V usage is TRBV12-5 and J usage is TRBJ2-2; D gene uncertain. The CDR3 totals 17 residues. Germline CDR1 is LGHNT and CDR2 is FRNRAP. The V gene lost 0 bases and the J gene lost 4 bases, with 15 bases spanning the gap.

The V gene is TRBV18, the J gene TRBJ1-3; 7 bases match TRBD1. The CDR3 sequence is 15 residues long. In germline, CDR1 is KGHSH, CDR2 LQKENI. V lost 3 bases, J lost 3 bases, and 5 bases stayed unmatched. The CDR3 coding sequence is TGTGCCAGCTCACCCTCGGGACAGTTTGGAAACACCATATATTTT. Its translation: CASSPSGQFGNTIYF.

The CDR3 sequence: CAISSETGDYEQYF. CDR3 nucleotide sequence: TGTGCCATCAGTTCAGAGACAGGGGACTACGAGCAGTACTTC. V and J are TRBV10-3 and TRBJ2-7, with 8 bases aligning to TRBD1. After removal of 5 bases from V and 3 bases from J, the junction contained 6 bases not matched to a gene. Per the germline V gene, CDR1 is ENHRY and CDR2 is SYGVKD. CDR3 length equals 14 residues.

This chain joins TRBV7-3 and TRBJ2-3, with a possible D match to TRBD2 (5 bases). V shed 0 bases and J shed 10 bases, with 17 bases lying between them. The CDR3 covers 15 residues. The V gene's germline CDR1 is SGHTA and CDR2 FQGTGA. The CDR3 DNA follows: TGTGCCAGCAGCTTAACTAGCGTCCCAAGGATTGCGCAGTATTTT. Translation gives CASSLTSVPRIAQYF.

The chain joins TRBV27 to TRBJ2-6, with TRBD2 as a possible D gene (6 bases). In germline, CDR1 is MNHEY, CDR2 SMNVEV (reference sequence). The CDR3 is 17 amino acids. The ends were cut back, 1 base at V and 2 bases at J, with 12 bases in the middle. The CDR3 loop reads CASSLFGGGAGANVLTF. The CDR3 coding sequence is TGTGCCAGCAGTTTATTCGGGGGAGGAGCTGGGGCCAACGTCCTGACTTTC.

The V and J genes are TRBV19 and TRBJ1-2, with D possibly matching TRBD1 (6 bases). The CDR3 runs 15 residues. From germline, CDR1 is LNHDA and CDR2 SQIVND (reference sequence). The germline V and J ends were trimmed by 9 bases and 2 bases, with 19 bases remaining between them. The CDR3 is CASNGGTYDNYGYTF. The CDR3 coding sequence is TGTGCCAGCAACGGGGGGACATACGACAACTATGGCTACACCTTC. Full variable domain (missing parts from reference TRBV19 and TRBJ1-2): DGGITQSPKYLFRKEGQNVTLSCEQNLNHDAMYWYRQDPGQGLRLIYYSQIVNDFQKGDIAEGYSVSREKKESFPLTVTSAQKNPTAFYLCASNGGTYDNYGYTFGSGTRLTVV.

The rearrangement uses TRBV4-2 and TRBJ2-5; 9 bases fit TRBD2. The length of the CDR3 is 16 residues. V dropped 0 bases and J dropped 1; count of bases not matched to a gene: 3. The germline V gene encodes CDR1 LGHNA and CDR2 YNFKEQ. The CDR3 nucleotides are TGTGCCAGCAGCCAAGAGGCTAGCGGGATCCAAGAGACCCAGTACTTC. Encoded protein: CASSQEASGIQETQYF.

The rearrangement links TRBV28 to TRBJ1-2, with 8 bases lining up with TRBD1. The J segment lost 0 bases and the V segment lost 6 bases, leaving 3 bases of the junction unmatched. Germline V gene sequence: CDR1 MDHEN, CDR2 SYDVKM. This CDR3 has 14 amino acids. Written as DNA, the CDR3 is TGTGCCAGCAGCGGACAGGGTGCTAACTATGGCTACACCTTC. It yields the protein CASSGQGANYGYTF.

The chain combines TRBV18 with TRBJ1-5, with TRBD1 as a possible D gene (5 bases). This CDR3 region has 17 residues. Per the germline V gene, CDR1 is KGHSH and CDR2 is LQKENI. Trimming took off 6 bases at V and 4 bases at J, with 22 bases between the two ends. This CDR3 is CASSPPGGQGGNQPQHF. The CDR3 DNA reads as TGTGCCAGCTCGCCGCCCGGCGGGCAGGGTGGAAATCAGCCCCAGCATTTT.

The chain couples TRBV30 to TRBJ2-2, with TRBD1 matching 8 bases. After removal of 1 base from V and 5 bases from J, the junction contained 3 bases not matched to a gene. This CDR3 comprises 14 residues. Germline values: CDR1 GTSNPN, CDR2 SVGIG (reference sequence). The CDR3 bases are TGTGCCTGGAGTGACAGGGGGAGTACCGGGGAGCTGTTTTTT. Protein product: CAWSDRGSTGELFF.

DNA of the CDR3: TGTGCCAGCAGCTTTACACGACAAGAGACCCAGTACTTC. It codes for CASSFTRQETQYF. The chain is built from TRBV7-2 and TRBJ2-5; D is unresolved. Trimming removed 3 bases from V and 2 bases from J, with 7 bases in between. This CDR3 contains 13 residues. Germline loops: CDR1 SGHTA, CDR2 FQGNSA.

The genes are TRBV5-1 and TRBJ2-3; D not resolved. Germline assignment: CDR1 SGHRS and CDR2 YFSETQ. The ends were cut back, 0 bases at V and 0 bases at J, with 11 bases in the middle. The CDR3 has 16 residues. The CDR3 nucleotides are TGCGCCAGCAGCTTGGATATAGGGTCTAGCACAGATACGCAGTATTTT. Protein sequence: CASSLDIGSSTDTQYF. The full variable domain, with the rest looked up from reference TRBV5-1 and TRBJ2-3, is KAGVTQTPRYLIKTRGQQVTLSCSPISGHRSVSWYQQTPGQGLQFLFEYFSETQRNKGNFPGRFSGRQFSNSRSEMNVSTLELGDSALYLCASSLDIGSSTDTQYFGPGTRLTVL.

V and J are TRBV7-2 and TRBJ1-2; D not resolved. This CDR3 comprises 13 residues. Germline loops: CDR1 SGHTA, CDR2 FQGNSA. Trimming cost V 1 base and J 8 bases, with 11 bases left between them. The DNA for the CDR3 is TGTGCCAGCAGCTTAGATCCACAGATAGGCTACACCTTC. Amino acid sequence: CASSLDPQIGYTF.

The chain carries TRBV7-2 and TRBJ2-2; the match to TRBD2 covers 11 bases. The J segment lost 5 bases and the V segment lost 5 bases, leaving 4 bases of the junction unmatched. This CDR3 region has 15 residues. The germline CDR1 and CDR2 sequences are SGHTA and FQGNSA. CDR3 protein: CASSIRLAGTGELFF. CDR3 nucleotides: TGTGCCAGCAGCATCCGACTAGCGGGAACCGGGGAGCTGTTTTTT.

This rearrangement joins TRBV2 to TRBJ2-5, with D hard to call. CDR1 is SNHLY and CDR2 is FYNNEI in the germline V gene. V shed 10 bases and J shed 5 bases, with 23 bases lying between them. CDR3 length equals 15 residues. The CDR3 nucleotides are TGTGCCACAGTTCTAGACGTTTCATCCGGGGAGACCCAGTACTTC. Translation gives CATVLDVSSGETQYF.

The chain employs TRBV5-6 and TRBJ1-1; no firm D call. The CDR3 runs to 12 residues. CDR1 SGHDT and CDR2 YYEEEE come from the germline V gene. The V end was cut by 0 bases, the J end by 5 bases, with 5 bases between. CDR3 loop: CASSLGATEAFF. The CDR3 coding sequence is TGTGCCAGCAGCTTGGGTGCAACTGAAGCTTTCTTT.

The chain has TRBV2 and TRBJ2-2, with 11 bases matching TRBD1. J gave up 6 bases and V 6 bases, and 12 bases lay outside the gene matches. Per germline, CDR1 SNHLY and CDR2 FYNNEI. The CDR3 sequence is 17 residues long. The CDR3 loop reads CASSQTRDRGDSGELFF. CDR3 nucleotide sequence: TGTGCCAGCAGCCAAACCCGGGACAGGGGGGACTCCGGGGAGCTGTTTTTT.

The V and J genes are TRBV21-1 and TRBJ1-3. TRBV21-1 is listed as a pseudogene. The CDR3 runs 10 residues. Here the CDR3 DNA reads TGTGCCAGCTCTGGAAACACCATATATTTT. Amino acids: CASSGNTIYF.

Here the CDR3 DNA reads TGTGCCAGCAGCGTAGACCGGGGGAGGGACGGAAACACCATATATTTT. It translates to CASSVDRGRDGNTIYF. V and J are TRBV9 and TRBJ1-3; weak D call: TRBD1 (5 bases). V was shortened by 0 bases and J by 4 bases, with 14 bases between the two germline ends. The germline CDR1 and CDR2 sequences are SGDLS and YYNGEE. The CDR3 spans 16 residues.